This T cell receptor (beta chain) was obtained from a study of blood T cell repertoires in COVID-19. Overall study context: Samples representing acute and convalescent COVID-19 were sourced from the United States, Italy and Spain. From T cells, B-cell-depleted T cells, or PBMCs came the material, which was cDNA or gDNA.

Under the authors' procedure: Estimation of nucleated cell counts relied on the amplification of reference gene primers. Only in-frame clones appear in the TCRdb table, and some are missing; sequencing was by immunoSEQ multiplex PCR. The D gene and trimming were derived from the DNA, and the V and J assignments and clone size from that table. The sample holds fewer than 300,000 clones, roughly 86% seen once. The sequencing sample was made of peripheral blood. This TCR was recovered from a man aged 35 to 55 who had recovered from COVID-19.

The CDR3 protein is CASSSKIPGGNSPLHF. The DNA of the CDR3 is TGTGCCAGCAGCTCCAAAATTCCCGGGGGGAATTCACCCCTCCACTTT. The chain recombines TRBV7-6 with TRBJ1-6; TRBD1 is a possible D gene (5 bases). The length of the CDR3 is 16 residues. Trimming removed 4 bases from V and 7 bases from J, with 17 bases in between. Germline V gene data show CDR1 as SGHVS and CDR2 as FNYEAQ.